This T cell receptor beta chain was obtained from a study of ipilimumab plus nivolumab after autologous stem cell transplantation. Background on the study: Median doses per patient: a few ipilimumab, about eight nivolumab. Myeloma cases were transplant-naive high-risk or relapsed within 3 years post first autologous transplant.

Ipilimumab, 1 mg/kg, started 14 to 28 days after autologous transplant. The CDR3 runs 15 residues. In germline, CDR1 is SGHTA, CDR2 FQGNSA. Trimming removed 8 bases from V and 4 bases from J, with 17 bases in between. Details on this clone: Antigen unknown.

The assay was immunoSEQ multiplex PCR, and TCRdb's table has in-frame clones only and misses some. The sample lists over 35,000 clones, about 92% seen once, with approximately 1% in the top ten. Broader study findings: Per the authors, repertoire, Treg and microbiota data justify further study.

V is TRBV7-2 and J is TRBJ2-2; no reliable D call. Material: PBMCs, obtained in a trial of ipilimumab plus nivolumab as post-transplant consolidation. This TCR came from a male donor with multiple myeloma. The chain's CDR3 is CASGSTPRVTGELFF. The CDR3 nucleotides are TGTGCCAGCGGGTCGACACCGCGAGTCACCGGGGAGCTGTTTTTT.